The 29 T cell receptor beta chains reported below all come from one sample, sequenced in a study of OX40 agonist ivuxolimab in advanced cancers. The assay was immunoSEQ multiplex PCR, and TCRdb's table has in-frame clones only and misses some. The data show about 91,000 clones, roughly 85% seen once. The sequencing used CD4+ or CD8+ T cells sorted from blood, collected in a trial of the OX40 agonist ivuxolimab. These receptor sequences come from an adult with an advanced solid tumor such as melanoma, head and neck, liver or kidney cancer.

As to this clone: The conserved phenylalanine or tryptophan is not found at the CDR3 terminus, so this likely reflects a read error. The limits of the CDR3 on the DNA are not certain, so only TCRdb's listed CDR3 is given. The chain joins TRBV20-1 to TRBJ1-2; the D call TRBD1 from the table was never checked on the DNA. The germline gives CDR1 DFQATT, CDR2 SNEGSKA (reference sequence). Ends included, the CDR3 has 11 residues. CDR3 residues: CSARLSLQGSL.

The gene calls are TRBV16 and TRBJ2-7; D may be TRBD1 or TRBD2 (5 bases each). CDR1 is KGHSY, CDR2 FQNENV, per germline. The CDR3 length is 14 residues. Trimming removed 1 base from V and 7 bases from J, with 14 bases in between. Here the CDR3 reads CASSQFRDPLEQYF. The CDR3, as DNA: TGTGCCAGCAGCCAATTCCGGGACCCCCTGGAGCAGTACTTC.

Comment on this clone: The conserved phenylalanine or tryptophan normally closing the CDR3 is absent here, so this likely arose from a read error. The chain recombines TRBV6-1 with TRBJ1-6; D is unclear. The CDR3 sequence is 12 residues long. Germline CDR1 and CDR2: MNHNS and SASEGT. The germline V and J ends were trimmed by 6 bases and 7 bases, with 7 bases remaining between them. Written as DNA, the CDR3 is TGTGCCAGCAGGGTACAGAATTCACCCCTCCACCTT. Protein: CASRVQNSPLHL.

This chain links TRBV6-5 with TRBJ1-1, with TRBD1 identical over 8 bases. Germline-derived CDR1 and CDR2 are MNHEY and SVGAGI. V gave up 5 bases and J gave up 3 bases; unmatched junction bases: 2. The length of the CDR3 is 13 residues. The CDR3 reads CASSPQGDTEAFF. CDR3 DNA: TGTGCCAGCAGTCCACAGGGGGACACTGAAGCTTTCTTT.

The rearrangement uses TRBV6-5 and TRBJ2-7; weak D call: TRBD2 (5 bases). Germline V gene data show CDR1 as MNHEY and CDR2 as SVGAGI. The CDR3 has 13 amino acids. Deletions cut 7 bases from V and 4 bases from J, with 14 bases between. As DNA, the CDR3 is TGTGCCAGCAATAAGGGAGAGGTATACGAGCAGTACTTC. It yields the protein CASNKGEVYEQYF.

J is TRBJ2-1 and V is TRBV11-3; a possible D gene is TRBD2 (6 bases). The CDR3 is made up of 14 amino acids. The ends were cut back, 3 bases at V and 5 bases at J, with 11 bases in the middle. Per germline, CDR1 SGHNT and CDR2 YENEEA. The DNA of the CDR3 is TGTGCCAGCAGCTTTTCGGGAGTAGACAATGAGCAGTTCTTC. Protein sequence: CASSFSGVDNEQFF.

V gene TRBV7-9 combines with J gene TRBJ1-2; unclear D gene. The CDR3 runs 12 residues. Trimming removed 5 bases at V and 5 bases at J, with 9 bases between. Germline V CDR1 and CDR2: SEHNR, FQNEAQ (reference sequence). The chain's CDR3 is CASSQGRYGYTF. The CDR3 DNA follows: TGTGCCAGCAGCCAAGGACGATATGGCTACACCTTC.

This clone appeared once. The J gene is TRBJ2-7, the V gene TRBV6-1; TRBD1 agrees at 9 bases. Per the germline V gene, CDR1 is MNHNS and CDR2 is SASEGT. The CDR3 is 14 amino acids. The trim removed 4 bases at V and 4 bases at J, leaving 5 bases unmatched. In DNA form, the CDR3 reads TGTGCCAGCAGTGCCCTTGGACAGGGGTACGAGCAGTACTTC. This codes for CASSALGQGYEQYF.

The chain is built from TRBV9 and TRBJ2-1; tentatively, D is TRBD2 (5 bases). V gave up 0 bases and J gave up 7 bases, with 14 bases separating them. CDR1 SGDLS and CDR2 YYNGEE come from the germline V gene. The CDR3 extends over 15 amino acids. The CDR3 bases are TGTGCCAGCAGCGTAGCGGAGGCTGGTCGGAATGAGCAGTTCTTC. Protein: CASSVAEAGRNEQFF.

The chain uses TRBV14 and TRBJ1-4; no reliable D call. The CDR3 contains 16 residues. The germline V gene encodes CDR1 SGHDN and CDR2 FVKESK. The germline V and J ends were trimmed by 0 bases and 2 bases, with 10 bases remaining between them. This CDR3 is CASSQDLGRTNEKLFF. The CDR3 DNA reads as TGTGCCAGCAGCCAAGATCTGGGGAGGACTAATGAAAAACTGTTTTTT.

Written as DNA, the CDR3 is TGTGCCAGCAGCTTGGAACAGGCTTACAATGAGCAGTTCTTC. As protein: CASSLEQAYNEQFF. The genes are TRBV5-4 and TRBJ2-1, with D possibly being TRBD1 (5 bases). The CDR3 length is 14 residues. Trimming stripped 0 bases from V and 4 bases from J, with 8 bases between. Germline V lookup: CDR1 SGHNT, CDR2 YYREEE (reference sequence).

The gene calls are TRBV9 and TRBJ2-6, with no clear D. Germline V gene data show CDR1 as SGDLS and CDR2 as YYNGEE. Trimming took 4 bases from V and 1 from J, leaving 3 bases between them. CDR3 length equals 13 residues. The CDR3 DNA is TGTGCCAGCAGCAGTTCTGGGGCCAACGTCCTGACTTTC. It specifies CASSSSGANVLTF.

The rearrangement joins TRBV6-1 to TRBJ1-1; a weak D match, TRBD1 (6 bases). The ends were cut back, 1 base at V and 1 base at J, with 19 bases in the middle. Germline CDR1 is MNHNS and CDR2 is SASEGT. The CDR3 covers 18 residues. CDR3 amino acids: CASSEEMWGLGANTEAFF. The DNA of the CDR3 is TGTGCCAGCAGTGAAGAAATGTGGGGGCTGGGAGCGAACACTGAAGCTTTCTTT.

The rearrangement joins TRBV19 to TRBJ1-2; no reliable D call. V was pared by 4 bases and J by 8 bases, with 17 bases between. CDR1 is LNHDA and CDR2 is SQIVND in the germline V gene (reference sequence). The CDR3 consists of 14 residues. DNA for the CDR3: TGTGCCAGTAGTAACAACGGGCTCATTTCCGGCTACACCTTC. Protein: CASSNNGLISGYTF.

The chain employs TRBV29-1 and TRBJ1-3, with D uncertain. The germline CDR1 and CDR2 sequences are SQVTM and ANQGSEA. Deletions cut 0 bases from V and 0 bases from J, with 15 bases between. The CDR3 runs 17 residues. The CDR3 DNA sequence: TGCAGCGTTGAAGATAACGGGCAGATCGACTCTGGAAACACCATATATTTT. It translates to CSVEDNGQIDSGNTIYF.

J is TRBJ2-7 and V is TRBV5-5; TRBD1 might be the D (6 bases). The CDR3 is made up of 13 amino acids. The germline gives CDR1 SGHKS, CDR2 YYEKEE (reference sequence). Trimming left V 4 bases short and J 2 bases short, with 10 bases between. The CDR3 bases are TGTGCCAGCAGCGGGACATTAACCTACGAGCAGTACTTC. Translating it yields CASSGTLTYEQYF.

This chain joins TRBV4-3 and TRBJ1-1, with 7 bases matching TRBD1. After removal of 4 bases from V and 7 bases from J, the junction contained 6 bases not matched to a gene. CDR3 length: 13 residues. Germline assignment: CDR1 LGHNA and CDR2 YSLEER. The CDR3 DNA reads TGCGCCAGCAGCCCAGGGGGGGAGGGTGAAGCTTTCTTT. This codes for CASSPGGEGEAFF.

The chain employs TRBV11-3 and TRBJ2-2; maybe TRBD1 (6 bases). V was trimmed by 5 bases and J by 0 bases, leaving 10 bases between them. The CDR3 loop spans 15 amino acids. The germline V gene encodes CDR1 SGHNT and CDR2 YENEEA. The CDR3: CASSPGQSNTGELFF. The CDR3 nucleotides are TGTGCCAGCAGCCCCGGACAGTCGAACACCGGGGAGCTGTTTTTT.

CDR3 in DNA: TGTGCCAGCAGTGATGGTGACGATGAGCAGTTCTTC. Translated, it gives CASSDGDDEQFF. The chain is built from TRBV6-4 and TRBJ2-1; the D is unclear. Germline loops: CDR1 MRHNA, CDR2 SNTAGT. CDR3 length: 12 residues. V lost 3 bases and J 8 bases, leaving 8 bases between the germline ends.

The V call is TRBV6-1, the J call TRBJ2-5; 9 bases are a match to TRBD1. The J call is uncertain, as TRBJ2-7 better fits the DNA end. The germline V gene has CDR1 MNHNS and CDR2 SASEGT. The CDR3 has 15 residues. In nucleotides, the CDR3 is TGTGCCAGCAGGGGGGGACAGGGTCAACCCTACGAGCAGTACTTC. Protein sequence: CASRGGQGQPYEQYF.

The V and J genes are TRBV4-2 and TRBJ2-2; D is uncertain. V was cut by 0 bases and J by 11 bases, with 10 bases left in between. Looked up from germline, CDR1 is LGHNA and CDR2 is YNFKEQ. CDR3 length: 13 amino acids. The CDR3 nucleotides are TGTGCCAGCAGCCAAGACCCACGCAGTGAGCTGTTTTTT. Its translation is CASSQDPRSELFF.

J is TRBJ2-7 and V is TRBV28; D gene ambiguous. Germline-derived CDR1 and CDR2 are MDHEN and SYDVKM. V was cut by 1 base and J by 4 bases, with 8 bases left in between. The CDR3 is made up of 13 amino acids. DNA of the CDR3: TGTGCCAGCAGTTTATCCCCCCGGTACGAGCAGTACTTC. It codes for CASSLSPRYEQYF.

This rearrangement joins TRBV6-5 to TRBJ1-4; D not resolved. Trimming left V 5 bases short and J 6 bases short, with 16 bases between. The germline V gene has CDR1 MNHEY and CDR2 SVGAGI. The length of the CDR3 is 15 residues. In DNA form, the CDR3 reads TGTGCCAGCAGTCATCCCAAGGGCGGTGATGAAAAACTGTTTTTT. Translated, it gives CASSHPKGGDEKLFF.

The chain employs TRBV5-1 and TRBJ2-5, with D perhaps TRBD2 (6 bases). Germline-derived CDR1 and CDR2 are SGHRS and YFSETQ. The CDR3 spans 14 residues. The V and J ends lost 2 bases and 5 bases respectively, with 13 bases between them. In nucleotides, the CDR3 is TGCGCCAGCAGCTTTTTGGCTAGCGACGAGACCCAGTACTTC. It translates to CASSFLASDETQYF.

The CDR3 protein is CSVRGEDQKTQYF. The CDR3 bases are TGCAGCGTTCGGGGGGAGGATCAGAAGACCCAGTACTTC. The rearrangement uses TRBV29-1 and TRBJ2-5; 7 positions agree with TRBD2. The germline V gene encodes CDR1 SQVTM and CDR2 ANQGSEA. The CDR3 covers 13 residues. The V and J ends lost 5 bases and 6 bases, in that order; junction bases with no gene match: 9.

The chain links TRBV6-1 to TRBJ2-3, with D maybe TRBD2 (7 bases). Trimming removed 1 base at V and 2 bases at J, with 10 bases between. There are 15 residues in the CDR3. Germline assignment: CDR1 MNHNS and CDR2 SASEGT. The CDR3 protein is CASSEEGGDTDTQYF. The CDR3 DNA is TGTGCCAGCAGTGAAGAAGGGGGGGACACAGATACGCAGTATTTT.

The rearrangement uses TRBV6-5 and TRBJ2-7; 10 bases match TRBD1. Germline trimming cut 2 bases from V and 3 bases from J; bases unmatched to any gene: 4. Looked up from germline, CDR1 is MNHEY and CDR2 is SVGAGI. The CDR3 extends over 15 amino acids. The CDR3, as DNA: TGTGCCAGCAGTTACACGAGGACAGGGGGCTACGAGCAGTACTTC. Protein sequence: CASSYTRTGGYEQYF.

This chain's CDR3 is CASSGNENEKLFF. The CDR3 DNA sequence: TGCGCCAGCAGCGGGAACGAGAATGAAAAACTGTTTTTT. J is TRBJ1-4 and V is TRBV5-1, with D hard to call. From germline, CDR1 is SGHRS and CDR2 YFSETQ. The CDR3 spans 13 residues. V gave up 4 bases and J gave up 5 bases, with 9 bases separating them.

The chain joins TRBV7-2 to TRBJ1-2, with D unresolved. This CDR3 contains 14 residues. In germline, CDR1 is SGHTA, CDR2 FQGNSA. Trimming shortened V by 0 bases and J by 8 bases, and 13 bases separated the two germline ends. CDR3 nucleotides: TGTGCCAGCAGCTTAGCGGTCCCCAAGAGAGGCTACACCTTC. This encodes CASSLAVPKRGYTF.